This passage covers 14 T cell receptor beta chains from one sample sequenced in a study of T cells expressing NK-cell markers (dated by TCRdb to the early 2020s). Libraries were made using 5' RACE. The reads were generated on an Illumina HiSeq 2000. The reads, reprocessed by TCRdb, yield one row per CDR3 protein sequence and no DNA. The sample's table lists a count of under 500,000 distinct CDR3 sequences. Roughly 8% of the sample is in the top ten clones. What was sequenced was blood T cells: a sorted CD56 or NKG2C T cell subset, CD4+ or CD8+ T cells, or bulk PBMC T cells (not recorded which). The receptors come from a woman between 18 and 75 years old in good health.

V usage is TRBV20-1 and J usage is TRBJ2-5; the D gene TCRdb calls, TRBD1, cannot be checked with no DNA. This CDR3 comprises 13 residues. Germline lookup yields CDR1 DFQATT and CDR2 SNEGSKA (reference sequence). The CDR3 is CSAPQGALETQYF.

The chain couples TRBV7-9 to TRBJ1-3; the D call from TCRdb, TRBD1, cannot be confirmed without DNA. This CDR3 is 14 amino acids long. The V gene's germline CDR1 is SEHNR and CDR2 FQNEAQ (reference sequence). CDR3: CASSSPVSGNTIYF.

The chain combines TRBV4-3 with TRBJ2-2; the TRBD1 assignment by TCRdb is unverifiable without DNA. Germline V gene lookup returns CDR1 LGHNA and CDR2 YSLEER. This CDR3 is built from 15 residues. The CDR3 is CASRQRGQYTGELFF.

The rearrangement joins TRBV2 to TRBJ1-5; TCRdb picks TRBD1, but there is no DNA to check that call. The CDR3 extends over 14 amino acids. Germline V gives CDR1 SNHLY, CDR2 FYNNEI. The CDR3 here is CASSDFRGYQPQHF.

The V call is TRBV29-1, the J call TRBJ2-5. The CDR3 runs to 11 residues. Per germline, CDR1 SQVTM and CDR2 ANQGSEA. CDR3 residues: CSVGFGETQYF.

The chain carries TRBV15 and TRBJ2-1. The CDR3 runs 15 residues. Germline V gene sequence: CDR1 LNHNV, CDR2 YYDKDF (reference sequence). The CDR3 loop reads CATSSYDSSYNEQFF.

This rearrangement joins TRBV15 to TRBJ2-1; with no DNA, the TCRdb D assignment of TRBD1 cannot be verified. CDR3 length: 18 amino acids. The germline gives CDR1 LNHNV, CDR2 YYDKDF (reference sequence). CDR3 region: CATSRDRTRRANYNEQFF.

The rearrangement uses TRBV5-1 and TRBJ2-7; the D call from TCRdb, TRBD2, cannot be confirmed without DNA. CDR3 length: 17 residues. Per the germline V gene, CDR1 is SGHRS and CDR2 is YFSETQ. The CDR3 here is CASSLAGIRRDGYEQYF. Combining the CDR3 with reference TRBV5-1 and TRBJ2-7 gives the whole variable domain KAGVTQTPRYLIKTRGQQVTLSCSPISGHRSVSWYQQTPGQGLQFLFEYFSETQRNKGNFPGRFSGRQFSNSRSEMNVSTLELGDSALYLCASSLAGIRRDGYEQYFGPGTRLTVT.

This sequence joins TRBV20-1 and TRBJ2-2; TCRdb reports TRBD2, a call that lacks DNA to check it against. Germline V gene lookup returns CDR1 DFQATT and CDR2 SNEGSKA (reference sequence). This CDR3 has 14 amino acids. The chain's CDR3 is CSALGTLNTGELFF.

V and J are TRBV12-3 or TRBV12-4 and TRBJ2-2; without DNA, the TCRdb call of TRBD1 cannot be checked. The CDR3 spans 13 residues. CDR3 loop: CADGGANTGELFF.

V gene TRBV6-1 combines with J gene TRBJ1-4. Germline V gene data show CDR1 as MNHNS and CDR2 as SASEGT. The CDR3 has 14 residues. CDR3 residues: CASSEWVGDEKLFF.

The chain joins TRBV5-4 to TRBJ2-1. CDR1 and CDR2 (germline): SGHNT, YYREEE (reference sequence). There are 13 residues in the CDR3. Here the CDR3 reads CASSLHYYTEQFF.

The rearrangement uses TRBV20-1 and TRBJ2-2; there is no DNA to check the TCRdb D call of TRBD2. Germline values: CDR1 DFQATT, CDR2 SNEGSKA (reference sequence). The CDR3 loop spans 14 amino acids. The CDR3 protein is CSAASGPNTGELFF.

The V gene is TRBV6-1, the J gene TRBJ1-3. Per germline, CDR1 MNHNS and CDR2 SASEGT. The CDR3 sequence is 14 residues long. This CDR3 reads CASSQTRFGNTIYF.